This T cell receptor beta chain was obtained from a study of patients and donors after allogeneic stem cell transplantation. Looked up from germline, CDR1 is GTSNPN and CDR2 is SVGIG (reference sequence). This CDR3 has 13 amino acids. The V end lost 3 bases, the J end lost 6 bases, and 11 bases lay between the germline ends. TCRdb processed the RT-PCR reads anew with MiXCR; each CDR3 protein has one entry. The data show around 240,000 distinct CDR3 sequences, roughly an eighth seen once. This TCR derives from a human donor who was either an allogeneic HSCT recipient or a stem cell or donor lymphocyte infusion donor (not recorded which). It is not recorded whose cells these are; they may come from a transplant donor. The rearrangement joins TRBV30 to TRBJ2-2, with D possibly being TRBD1 (5 bases). Material for sequencing was blood, either unsorted or a sorted T cell fraction (not recorded which). CDR3: CAWRAGQPGELFF. The CDR3, as DNA: TGTGCCTGGAGGGCAGGGCAACCCGGGGAGCTGTTTTTT.